This TCR beta chain was captured by sequencing in a study of cytomegalovirus exposure and HLA in healthy donors. Study results and caveats: An analysis was carried out later, and it reportedly showed fewer N-insertions in an Asian-associated ancestry cluster than the approximately 670-donor mean. A later examination showed that TCR association rates differed by HLA locus, with DRB1 most and HLA-C fewest. Within an earlier analysis, most TCR beta V segments proved productive either about 90% or about 30% of the time. Rarity held for most TCR sequences, but there were some public TCRs that occurred in many donors.

Of note for this clone: Its antigen is currently unknown.

V lost 8 bases and J lost 4; bases outside the gene matches: 3. Germline assignment: CDR1 GTSNPN and CDR2 SVGIG (reference sequence). There are 13 residues in the CDR3. PCR amplification relied on 60 Vbeta primers (plus 13 Jbeta primers). Assay used: immunoSEQ multiplex PCR; TCRdb lists only in-frame clones, some missing. The sample has some 150,000 clones, 75% to 85% seen once. This clonotype was obtained from a woman between 40 and 55 years old in good health and CMV-seropositive. Sequences were obtained from PBMCs. This chain joins TRBV30 and TRBJ2-2, with TRBD1 matching 11 bases. CDR3 sequence (DNA): TGTGCCAGGGACAGGGGGTTCACCGGGGAGCTGTTTTTT. This sequence encodes CARDRGFTGELFF. The whole variable domain, filled in from reference TRBV30 and TRBJ2-2, reads SQTIHQWPATLVQPVGSPLSLECTVEGTSNPNLYWYRQAAGRGLQLLFYSVGIGQISSEVPQNLSASRPQDRQFILSSKKLLLSDSGFYLCARDRGFTGELFFGEGSRLTVL.